The 20 T cell receptor beta chains below come from one sample, sequenced in a study of cytomegalovirus exposure and HLA in healthy donors. Clones were read by immunoSEQ multiplex PCR, and TCRdb kept only the in-frame ones, dropping some. The data contain roughly 120,000 clones, 85% to 90% of them singletons. Sequencing input: PBMCs. The receptors come from a woman aged 18-29 years in good health and CMV-seronegative.

The V call is TRBV9, the J call TRBJ1-3, with D possibly TRBD1 on 5 matching bases. The germline gives CDR1 SGDLS, CDR2 YYNGEE. Between the trimmed V and J ends, which lost 0 bases and 0 bases, there was a span of 16 bases. The CDR3 extends over 18 amino acids. CDR3 sequence: CASSVGSSPGVSGNTIYF. In DNA, the CDR3 is TGTGCCAGCAGCGTAGGATCGTCTCCGGGGGTCTCTGGAAACACCATATATTTT.

The V call is TRBV11-2, the J call TRBJ2-3; possibly TRBD2 for D (5 bases). Germline CDR1 reads SGHAT; CDR2 reads FQNNGV. V lost 1 base, J lost 6 bases, and 5 bases lay in between. This CDR3 comprises 12 residues. The CDR3 is CASSLGGDTQYF. The CDR3 bases are TGTGCCAGCAGCTTAGGAGGGGATACGCAGTATTTT.

The chain couples TRBV2 to TRBJ1-2; no firm D call. The germline V and J ends were trimmed by 7 bases and 8 bases, with 14 bases remaining between them. The germline V gene encodes CDR1 SNHLY and CDR2 FYNNEI. CDR3 length equals 12 residues. The chain's CDR3 is CASTPDSGGYTF. The CDR3 DNA is TGTGCCAGCACCCCGGACTCCGGGGGCTACACCTTC. The complete variable domain, with remaining parts taken from reference TRBV2 and TRBJ1-2, reads EPEVTQTPSHQVTQMGQEVILRCVPISNHLYFYWYRQILGQKVEFLVSFYNNEISEKSEIFDDQFSVERPDGSNFTLKIRSTKLEDSAMYFCASTPDSGGYTFGSGTRLTVV.

The V call is TRBV7-2, the J call TRBJ2-7; TRBD1 aligns across 8 bases. V dropped 5 bases and J dropped 6; count of bases not matched to a gene: 3. CDR3 length: 12 residues. CDR1 and CDR2 from the germline V gene are SGHTA and FQGNSA. The CDR3 reads CASSRTGGEQYF. The CDR3 DNA is TGTGCCAGCAGCCGAACAGGGGGCGAGCAGTACTTC.

This chain connects TRBV27 to TRBJ2-5; TRBD1 agrees at 10 bases. This CDR3 is built from 14 residues. The V segment lost 2 bases and the J segment 9 bases; nucleotides outside the gene matches: 6. Looked up from germline, CDR1 is MNHEY and CDR2 is SMNVEV (reference sequence). The CDR3, as DNA: TGTGCCAGCAGTTTAGATTGGGACAGGGGACCCCAGTACTTC. This codes for CASSLDWDRGPQYF.

The genes are TRBV5-4 and TRBJ2-7; 7 bases agree with TRBD1. The CDR3 consists of 14 residues. Germline V gene data show CDR1 as SGHNT and CDR2 as YYREEE (reference sequence). Losses at the gene ends were 0 bases for V and 4 bases for J; bases not matched to a gene: 4. The CDR3: CASSLGSGGYEQYF. The CDR3 DNA reads TGTGCCAGCAGCTTGGGATCAGGGGGATACGAGCAGTACTTC.

The chain employs TRBV19 and TRBJ1-6; the match to TRBD1 covers 10 bases. CDR1 and CDR2 (germline): LNHDA, SQIVND (reference sequence). Trimming cost V 5 bases and J 12 bases; bases outside gene matches: 13. The CDR3 length is 16 residues. The CDR3 DNA is TGTGCCAGTAGTGAAACGGACAGGGGGAGGGGTAGACCCCTCCACTTT. Translating gives CASSETDRGRGRPLHF. Combining the CDR3 with reference TRBV19 and TRBJ1-6 gives the whole variable domain DGGITQSPKYLFRKEGQNVTLSCEQNLNHDAMYWYRQDPGQGLRLIYYSQIVNDFQKGDIAEGYSVSREKKESFPLTVTSAQKNPTAFYLCASSETDRGRGRPLHFGNGTRLTVT.

Only a few counts were recorded for this clone. The chain joins TRBV7-7 to TRBJ2-2; D gene ambiguous. Trimming pared 1 base from V and 0 bases from J, leaving 6 bases between. Germline V gene data show CDR1 as SSHAT and CDR2 as FNYEAQ (reference sequence). The CDR3 is made up of 15 amino acids. This chain's CDR3 is CASSLDHSNTGELFF. In nucleotides, the CDR3 is TGTGCCAGCAGCTTAGACCACTCGAACACCGGGGAGCTGTTTTTT. Combining the CDR3 with reference TRBV7-7 and TRBJ2-2 gives the whole variable domain GAGVSQSPRYKVTKRGQDVTLRCDPISSHATLYWYQQALGQGPEFLTYFNYEAQPDKSGLPSDRFSAERPEGSISTLTIQRTEQRDSAMYRCASSLDHSNTGELFFGEGSRLTVL.

The chain recombines TRBV5-4 with TRBJ2-3, with TRBD2 identical over 13 bases. Germline CDR1 is SGHNT and CDR2 is YYREEE (reference sequence). This CDR3 comprises 18 residues. V was clipped by 0 bases and J by 0 bases; unmatched bases: 4. The CDR3 DNA follows: TGTGCCAGCAGCTTGGGGGGACTAGCGGGGATAAGCACAGATACGCAGTATTTT. Protein sequence: CASSLGGLAGISTDTQYF.

J is TRBJ2-4 and V is TRBV19, with D tentatively TRBD1 (6 bases). Per germline, CDR1 LNHDA and CDR2 SQIVND (reference sequence). This CDR3 contains 11 residues. Trimming removed 9 bases at V and 6 bases at J, with 9 bases between. As DNA, the CDR3 is TGTGCCAGCCAACAGGGAAACATTCAGTACTTC. Protein: CASQQGNIQYF.

The CDR3 DNA is TGTGCCAGCAGACGGGACAGCTCCTACGAGCAGTACTTC. Amino acids: CASRRDSSYEQYF. The V gene is TRBV6-1, the J gene TRBJ2-7, with 7 bases matching TRBD1. With V trimmed by 6 bases and J by 0 bases, 2 bases remained unmatched. This CDR3 is built from 13 residues. CDR1 is MNHNS, CDR2 SASEGT, per germline.

The chain joins TRBV27 to TRBJ2-7, with D hard to call. This CDR3 is 12 amino acids long. The V gene's germline CDR1 is MNHEY and CDR2 SMNVEV (reference sequence). Trimming cost V 3 bases and J 6 bases, with 9 bases left between them. The CDR3 nucleotides read TGTGCCAGCAGTTTTCACTCTCTCGAGCAGTACTTC. Translating it yields CASSFHSLEQYF.

The V call is TRBV5-1, the J call TRBJ2-7, with 15 bases aligning to TRBD2. The CDR3 totals 18 residues. J gave up 3 bases and V 3 bases, and 10 bases lay outside the gene matches. CDR1 SGHRS and CDR2 YFSETQ come from the germline V gene. The chain's CDR3 is CASSWGLAGGTLLYEQYF. The CDR3 DNA reads as TGCGCCAGCAGCTGGGGACTAGCGGGAGGTACCCTACTCTACGAGCAGTACTTC.

V and J are TRBV7-2 and TRBJ1-5; 8 bases are shared with TRBD1. Germline V gene data show CDR1 as SGHTA and CDR2 as FQGNSA. V was pared by 5 bases and J by 0 bases, with 12 bases of the junction left unmatched. The CDR3 loop spans 18 amino acids. The CDR3 reads CASSPGTGGPYSNQPQHF. In DNA, the CDR3 is TGTGCCAGCAGCCCGGGGACAGGCGGCCCTTATAGCAATCAGCCCCAGCATTTT. Together with reference TRBV7-2 and TRBJ1-5, the CDR3 gives the full variable domain: GAGVSQSPSNKVTEKGKDVELRCDPISGHTALYWYRQSLGQGLEFLIYFQGNSAPDKSGLPSDRFSAERTGGSVSTLTIQRTQQEDSAVYLCASSPGTGGPYSNQPQHFGDGTRLSIL.

This clone was counted a single time. The chain links TRBV6-1 to TRBJ2-7; 8 bases align to TRBD1. The CDR3 contains 21 residues. Germline lookup yields CDR1 MNHNS and CDR2 SASEGT. Trimming removed 0 bases from V and 0 bases from J; junction bases left unmatched: 19. The CDR3 reads CASSEAPIGQGFHPSSYEQYF. As DNA, the CDR3 is TGTGCCAGCAGTGAAGCGCCCATAGGACAGGGATTCCACCCGAGCTCCTACGAGCAGTACTTC.

V is TRBV18 and J is TRBJ1-2, with 7 bases matching TRBD1. The germline V gene has CDR1 KGHSH and CDR2 LQKENI. CDR3 length equals 14 residues. Trimming removed 6 bases from V and 7 bases from J; junction bases left unmatched: 11. This CDR3 is CASSPDRQGLGYTF. The DNA of the CDR3 is TGTGCCAGCTCCCCAGATAGACAGGGTCTTGGCTACACCTTC.

The V and J genes are TRBV6-1 and TRBJ1-2, with 7 bases that match TRBD1. Germline lookup yields CDR1 MNHNS and CDR2 SASEGT. V trimming: 6 bases; J trimming: 6 bases; junction bases outside the gene matches: 7. The CDR3 sequence is 13 residues long. CDR3 amino acids: CASRETGFDGYTF. The CDR3 nucleotides are TGTGCCAGCAGGGAGACAGGGTTCGATGGCTACACCTTC.

The chain recombines TRBV6-6 with TRBJ1-4, with D hard to call. CDR1 is MNHNY, CDR2 SVGAGI, per germline (reference sequence). V lost 1 base and J 5 bases, leaving 11 bases between the germline ends. CDR3 length: 15 amino acids. CDR3 in DNA: TGTGCCAGCAGTTACTTGGTCCCGAGCAATGAAAAACTGTTTTTT. Protein product: CASSYLVPSNEKLFF.

The chain combines TRBV28 with TRBJ1-2; D uncertain. The CDR3 extends over 15 amino acids. Trimming took off 3 bases at V and 3 bases at J, with 14 bases between the two ends. Germline-derived CDR1 and CDR2 are MDHEN and SYDVKM. The CDR3 is CASSLRGGSDYGYTF. The CDR3 bases are TGTGCCAGCAGTTTGCGGGGAGGGTCTGACTATGGCTACACCTTC.

The chain employs TRBV28 and TRBJ1-5, with D possibly matching TRBD1 (5 bases). This CDR3 has 14 residues. The germline V gene has CDR1 MDHEN and CDR2 SYDVKM. The V and J ends lost 6 bases and 2 bases respectively, with 11 bases between them. CDR3 sequence: CASSPGWGNQPQHF. CDR3 in DNA: TGTGCCAGCAGCCCAGGGTGGGGCAATCAGCCCCAGCATTTT. Full variable domain (rest looked up from reference TRBV28 and TRBJ1-5): DVKVTQSSRYLVKRTGEKVFLECVQDMDHENMFWYRQDPGLGLRLIYFSYDVKMKEKGDIPEGYSVSREKKERFSLILESASTNQTSMYLCASSPGWGNQPQHFGDGTRLSIL.